A single sample is the source of the 8 T cell receptor beta chains below, sequenced in a study of T cells in Graves' hyperthyroidism and ophthalmopathy. Amplified TCR beta CDR3 regions came from RNA transcripts. HTBI primers drove first-round RT-PCR of the TCR CDR3. Via MiXCR, TCRdb re-called the multiplex PCR reads, giving one row per CDR3 protein. Of roughly 700,000 distinct CDR3 sequences listed, approximately 15% are singletons. Sequenced sample: blood. These receptors originate from a woman aged 18 to 35 with Graves' hyperthyroidism.

The chain carries TRBV29-1 and TRBJ2-3; D might be TRBD2 (5 bases). Germline V CDR1 and CDR2: SQVTM, ANQGSEA. There are 12 residues in the CDR3. V gave up 7 bases and J gave up 2 bases, with 10 bases separating them. CDR3 coding DNA: TGCAGCGCCGGGGAGAACACAGATACGCAGTATTTT. Protein product: CSAGENTDTQYF.

The chain links TRBV20-1 to TRBJ2-3; no reliable D call. The germline V gene has CDR1 DFQATT and CDR2 SNEGSKA (reference sequence). V was pared by 2 bases and J by 3 bases, with 9 bases between. The length of the CDR3 is 13 residues. The CDR3 bases are TGCAGTGCTAGAATTCCGTCTACAGATACGCAGTATTTT. It encodes CSARIPSTDTQYF.

This clonotype was observed a handful of times. The chain links TRBV12-3 or TRBV12-4 to TRBJ1-2; the D is unclear. This CDR3 has 13 amino acids. V lost 5 bases and J 3 bases, leaving 10 bases between the germline ends. The CDR3 DNA follows: TGTGCCAGCAGTACGGACGGATACTATGGCTACACCTTC. Translated, it gives CASSTDGYYGYTF.

In this sample, this clonotype turned up a few times. The chain has TRBV9 and TRBJ2-1; 7 bases match TRBD2. Germline V gene data show CDR1 as SGDLS and CDR2 as YYNGEE. CDR3 length: 15 residues. The V segment lost 0 bases and the J segment 6 bases; nucleotides outside the gene matches: 6. The CDR3 DNA reads TGTGCCAGCAGCGTAGCGGCTAGCGGTCTCAATGAGCAGTTCTTC. This sequence encodes CASSVAASGLNEQFF.

At least ten counts were recorded for this clonotype. The chain employs TRBV20-1 and TRBJ1-2, with D possibly TRBD1 on 6 matching bases. The CDR3 consists of 16 residues. Germline V gives CDR1 DFQATT, CDR2 SNEGSKA (reference sequence). V was clipped by 6 bases and J by 10 bases, with 30 bases between them. CDR3: CSANPLRPSGRDIYTF. CDR3 sequence (DNA): TGCAGTGCCAATCCGCTCCGACCCTCAGGCCGGGACATCTACACCTTC.

This clonotype has just one count. This may come from a read error, since a much larger clone is one base off. The V and J genes are TRBV5-1 and TRBJ1-2; maybe TRBD1 (5 bases). This CDR3 has 16 amino acids. The germline CDR1 and CDR2 sequences are SGHRS and YFSETQ. The CDR3 DNA follows: TGCGCCAGCAGCCCCGACAGTGCAGGAGTTAACTATGGCTACGCCTTC. Translation: CASSPDSAGVNYGYAF.

The rearrangement links TRBV13 to TRBJ2-1, with D possibly matching TRBD2 (7 bases). Germline CDR1 is PRHDT and CDR2 is FYEKMQ (reference sequence). V gave up 5 bases and J gave up 6 bases, with 17 bases separating them. The length of the CDR3 is 15 residues. The DNA for the CDR3 is TGTGCCAGCAGCCCGAGGGGGAGGGCGGCCAATGAGCAGTTCTTC. Its protein product is CASSPRGRAANEQFF.

Only a few counts were recorded for this clonotype. Without the conserved terminal phenylalanine or tryptophan, this CDR3 likely stems from a read error. V gene TRBV6-1 combines with J gene TRBJ1-2; 7 nucleotides align to TRBD1. The CDR3 spans 14 residues. The germline V gene encodes CDR1 MNHNS and CDR2 SASEGT. V was clipped by 5 bases and J by 0 bases; unmatched bases: 3. The CDR3, as DNA: TGTGCCAGCAGTCGGGACAGAGCTAACTATGGCTACACCCTC. It yields the protein CASSRDRANYGYTL.